The rows below give T cell receptor beta chains drawn from one sample of a study of HIV-infected patients and healthy controls. MiXCR was run by TCRdb on the 5' RACE reads, yielding one entry per CDR3 protein. The sample shows about 18,000 distinct CDR3 sequences, approximately 8.3% of them seen only once. Sequencing was performed on blood. These receptors all stem from an adult in good health. Both conserved end residues are part of each CDR3. Each record gives: V gene, D gene, clone size, J gene, CDR3 DNA, CDR3 protein. The D gene is left open where the match is weak. Only some rows state a clone size, as once, few, many or a class for expanded clones.

v_gene: TRBV6-5; d_gene: -; abundance: few; j_gene: TRBJ1-1; CDR3nt: TGTGCCAGCAGCCAGGACAGTATTAACACTGAAGCTTTCTTT; CDR3aa: CASSQDSINTEAFF
v_gene: TRBV29-1; d_gene: TRBD1; abundance: -; j_gene: TRBJ2-1; CDR3nt: TGCAGCGTTGAGGGGGACAGGGAGATGTACAATGAGCAGTTCTTC; CDR3aa: CSVEGDREMYNEQFF
v_gene: TRBV12-3/TRBV12-4; d_gene: TRBD2; abundance: many; j_gene: TRBJ2-3; CDR3nt: TGTGCCAGCAGTTCCAGGGTGTTAGCGGGAAGTACAGATACGCAGTATTTT; CDR3aa: CASSSRVLAGSTDTQYF
v_gene: TRBV29-1; d_gene: -; abundance: many; j_gene: TRBJ2-7; CDR3nt: TGCAGCGCATTGGCAGGGTACGAGCAGTACTTC; CDR3aa: CSALAGYEQYF
v_gene: TRBV6-6; d_gene: -; abundance: many; j_gene: TRBJ2-5; CDR3nt: TGTGCCAGCAGCCCCGGGACCCGGGGGACCCAGTACTTC; CDR3aa: CASSPGTRGTQYF
v_gene: TRBV4-1; d_gene: TRBD2; abundance: -; j_gene: TRBJ2-1; CDR3nt: TGCGCCAGCAGCCAAGAAGGCGCGGGAGGGCCCTACAATGAGCAGTTCTTC; CDR3aa: CASSQEGAGGPYNEQFF
v_gene: TRBV7-9; d_gene: TRBD1; abundance: many; j_gene: TRBJ2-4; CDR3nt: TGTGCCAGCAGCTTAGACCCCCGTGACAGGGGGCTGAAGGCCAAAAACATTCAGTACTTC; CDR3aa: CASSLDPRDRGLKAKNIQYF
v_gene: TRBV7-9; d_gene: TRBD2; abundance: medium-sized; j_gene: TRBJ2-3; CDR3nt: TGTGCCAGCAGCTTAGGCGGGAGAAGTGATACGCAGTATTTT; CDR3aa: CASSLGGRSDTQYF
v_gene: TRBV5-1; d_gene: TRBD2; abundance: medium-sized; j_gene: TRBJ2-2; CDR3nt: TGCGCCAGCAGCTTGTCAGGACTAGCGGGAGTACGGACCGGGGAGCTGTTTTTT; CDR3aa: CASSLSGLAGVRTGELFF
v_gene: TRBV4-1; d_gene: -; abundance: -; j_gene: TRBJ1-5; CDR3nt: TGCGCCAGCAGCCGACCGGGGGGCAATCAGCCCCAGCATTTT; CDR3aa: CASSRPGGNQPQHF
v_gene: TRBV28; d_gene: TRBD1; abundance: few; j_gene: TRBJ2-5; CDR3nt: TGTGCCAGCAACACCCCCGGACAGGCCCAAGAGACCCAGTACTTC; CDR3aa: CASNTPGQAQETQYF
v_gene: TRBV29-1; d_gene: -; abundance: medium-sized; j_gene: TRBJ1-1; CDR3nt: TGCAGCGTTGGTTGGACCCAAGGTAACACTGAAGCTTTCTTT; CDR3aa: CSVGWTQGNTEAFF
v_gene: TRBV19; d_gene: TRBD2; abundance: many; j_gene: TRBJ2-5; CDR3nt: TGTGCCAGTAGTCCCCGGGAGGGAGAGACCCAGTACTTC; CDR3aa: CASSPREGETQYF
v_gene: TRBV7-2; d_gene: TRBD1; abundance: -; j_gene: TRBJ2-1; CDR3nt: TGTGCCAGCAGCTACCGACAGGGTAGGGTATACAATGAGCAGTTCTTC; CDR3aa: CASSYRQGRVYNEQFF
v_gene: TRBV20-1; d_gene: -; abundance: many; j_gene: TRBJ2-1; CDR3nt: TGCAGTGCTGCCAGGAGCGGCCCTTCCTACAATGAGCAGTTCTTC; CDR3aa: CSAARSGPSYNEQFF
v_gene: TRBV7-2; d_gene: TRBD1; abundance: medium-sized; j_gene: TRBJ1-1; CDR3nt: TGTGCCAGCAGCCCAGACAGGGGCCAGACTGAAGCTTTCTTT; CDR3aa: CASSPDRGQTEAFF
v_gene: TRBV5-1; d_gene: TRBD2; abundance: many; j_gene: TRBJ2-1; CDR3nt: TGCGCCAGCAGCTTGGGAGCGGGAGAGTCCCCTGAGCAGTTCTTC; CDR3aa: CASSLGAGESPEQFF
v_gene: TRBV5-1; d_gene: TRBD2; abundance: -; j_gene: TRBJ2-2; CDR3nt: TGCGCCAGCAGCTTGGAACTAGCGGGACCCGGGGAGCTGTTTTTT; CDR3aa: CASSLELAGPGELFF
v_gene: TRBV5-1; d_gene: -; abundance: few; j_gene: TRBJ2-6; CDR3nt: TGCGCCAGCAGCCCGGGGGACAGTCTCAACGTCCTGACTTTC; CDR3aa: CASSPGDSLNVLTF
v_gene: TRBV11-2; d_gene: TRBD2; abundance: -; j_gene: TRBJ2-1; CDR3nt: TGTGCCAGCAGGCGTTGGGGGGGAAACAGCGGGGACGACAATGAGCAGTTCTTC; CDR3aa: CASRRWGGNSGDDNEQFF
v_gene: TRBV3-1; d_gene: TRBD2; abundance: many; j_gene: TRBJ2-1; CDR3nt: TGTGCCAGCAGCCCCTTCCTAGCGGGAGGAGGCAATGAGCAGTTCTTC; CDR3aa: CASSPFLAGGGNEQFF
v_gene: TRBV3-1; d_gene: -; abundance: many; j_gene: TRBJ2-1; CDR3nt: TGTGCCAGCAGCCAGCCGGGGGGCCCAAATGAGCAGTTCTTC; CDR3aa: CASSQPGGPNEQFF
v_gene: TRBV6-5; d_gene: -; abundance: medium-sized; j_gene: TRBJ2-3; CDR3nt: TGTGCCAGCAGTTACCTGAACGAAGATACGCAGTATTTT; CDR3aa: CASSYLNEDTQYF
v_gene: TRBV29-1; d_gene: -; abundance: few; j_gene: TRBJ2-3; CDR3nt: TGCAGCGTTGAAGTATCGCCCGATACGCAGTATTTT; CDR3aa: CSVEVSPDTQYF
v_gene: TRBV5-1; d_gene: TRBD1; abundance: many; j_gene: TRBJ2-1; CDR3nt: TGCGCCAGCAGTTCCATCGAGGGGGCGCGGGCGGGTGAGCAGTTCTTC; CDR3aa: CASSSIEGARAGEQFF
v_gene: TRBV10-1; d_gene: -; abundance: many; j_gene: TRBJ2-1; CDR3nt: TGCGCCAGCAGTGACCGGGTACGGGCAGGTTACAATGAGCAGTTCTTC; CDR3aa: CASSDRVRAGYNEQFF
v_gene: TRBV5-1; d_gene: -; abundance: many; j_gene: TRBJ2-3; CDR3nt: TGCGCCAGCAGCGCAGGGGACGGGGCAGATACGCAGTATTTT; CDR3aa: CASSAGDGADTQYF
v_gene: TRBV7-6; d_gene: -; abundance: -; j_gene: TRBJ1-2; CDR3nt: TGTGCCAGCAGCCTCGACGCGCACTATGGCTACACCTTC; CDR3aa: CASSLDAHYGYTF
v_gene: TRBV5-1; d_gene: TRBD1; abundance: -; j_gene: TRBJ2-2; CDR3nt: TGCGCCAGCACCCGGGACAGGGCTAACACCGGGGAGCTGTTTTTT; CDR3aa: CASTRDRANTGELFF
v_gene: TRBV28; d_gene: -; abundance: many; j_gene: TRBJ2-5; CDR3nt: TGTGCCAGCAGCAGCAGAGTGTACCAAGAGACCCAGTACTTC; CDR3aa: CASSSRVYQETQYF
v_gene: TRBV7-2; d_gene: -; abundance: -; j_gene: TRBJ2-3; CDR3nt: TGTGCCAGCAGAGCTCGGACAGGCACAGATACGCAGTATTTT; CDR3aa: CASRARTGTDTQYF
v_gene: TRBV2; d_gene: -; abundance: many; j_gene: TRBJ2-1; CDR3nt: TGTGCCAGCAGTGAGACTTCCTTTGGGAATGAGCAGTTCTTC; CDR3aa: CASSETSFGNEQFF
v_gene: TRBV5-1; d_gene: -; abundance: medium-sized; j_gene: TRBJ2-7; CDR3nt: TGCGCCAGCAGCTTATCGACAGGAGCCTACGAGCAGTACTTC; CDR3aa: CASSLSTGAYEQYF
v_gene: TRBV27; d_gene: -; abundance: medium-sized; j_gene: TRBJ2-2; CDR3nt: TGTGCCAGCAGGTGGGACATATCCACCGGGGAGCTGTTTTTT; CDR3aa: CASRWDISTGELFF
v_gene: TRBV4-1; d_gene: TRBD2; abundance: many; j_gene: TRBJ2-2; CDR3nt: TGCGCCAGCAGCCAAAGATCGAGGGACAGGGAGACTAGCGGGATTTCCGGGGAGCTGTTTTTT; CDR3aa: CASSQRSRDRETSGISGELFF
v_gene: TRBV20-1; d_gene: -; abundance: medium-sized; j_gene: TRBJ1-1; CDR3nt: TGCAGTGCTAGAGATACCCTGAACACTGAAGCTTTCTTT; CDR3aa: CSARDTLNTEAFF
v_gene: TRBV6-5; d_gene: -; abundance: many; j_gene: TRBJ2-5; CDR3nt: TGTGCCAGCAGCGGTACAGGGCGAGAGACCCAGTACTTC; CDR3aa: CASSGTGRETQYF
v_gene: TRBV5-1; d_gene: TRBD1; abundance: many; j_gene: TRBJ1-1; CDR3nt: TGCGCCAGCAGCCCCGCGCCGGACAGGTCGGACACTGAAGCTTTCTTT; CDR3aa: CASSPAPDRSDTEAFF
v_gene: TRBV28; d_gene: -; abundance: many; j_gene: TRBJ2-3; CDR3nt: TGTGCCAGCAGTTTTCGCGGAGATACGCAGTATTTT; CDR3aa: CASSFRGDTQYF
v_gene: TRBV29-1; d_gene: -; abundance: many; j_gene: TRBJ1-5; CDR3nt: TGCAGCGTTGTGGAAGGGACATCCAATCAGCCCCAGCATTTT; CDR3aa: CSVVEGTSNQPQHF
v_gene: TRBV5-5; d_gene: -; abundance: medium-sized; j_gene: TRBJ2-3; CDR3nt: TGTGCCAGCAGCTCACACGGGACCATCACAGATACGCAGTATTTT; CDR3aa: CASSSHGTITDTQYF
v_gene: TRBV6-1; d_gene: TRBD2; abundance: many; j_gene: TRBJ2-3; CDR3nt: TGTGCCAGCAGTGTCACTCTAGCGGGAGGGTTAGATACGCAGTATTTT; CDR3aa: CASSVTLAGGLDTQYF
v_gene: TRBV11-2; d_gene: -; abundance: many; j_gene: TRBJ2-5; CDR3nt: TGTGCCAGCAGCGTCCAGGACGGATCCTTGGGAGAGACCCAGTACTTC; CDR3aa: CASSVQDGSLGETQYF
v_gene: TRBV3-1; d_gene: -; abundance: many; j_gene: TRBJ2-7; CDR3nt: TGTGCCAGCAGCCAGGGGAGAGGGACGGGGACCTACGAGCAGTACTTC; CDR3aa: CASSQGRGTGTYEQYF
v_gene: TRBV29-1; d_gene: TRBD1; abundance: many; j_gene: TRBJ2-7; CDR3nt: TGCAGCGTCGGACAGGGGGTATCCTACGAGCAGTACTTC; CDR3aa: CSVGQGVSYEQYF
v_gene: TRBV28; d_gene: -; abundance: medium-sized; j_gene: TRBJ2-7; CDR3nt: TGTGCCAGCAGCCCGGGCTACGAGCAGTACTTC; CDR3aa: CASSPGYEQYF
v_gene: TRBV9; d_gene: -; abundance: few; j_gene: TRBJ2-3; CDR3nt: TGTGCCAGCAGCACCCAGGGCTATCCCACAGATACGCAGTATTTT; CDR3aa: CASSTQGYPTDTQYF
v_gene: TRBV2; d_gene: -; abundance: few; j_gene: TRBJ2-1; CDR3nt: TGTGCCTCTCGATCCTCCTACAATGAGCAGTTCTTC; CDR3aa: CASRSSYNEQFF
v_gene: TRBV29-1; d_gene: -; abundance: medium-sized; j_gene: TRBJ1-1; CDR3nt: TGCAGCGCTGGATCTGTCGGGAAGACTGAAGCTTTCTTT; CDR3aa: CSAGSVGKTEAFF
v_gene: TRBV7-2; d_gene: -; abundance: medium-sized; j_gene: TRBJ2-7; CDR3nt: TGTGCCAGCAGCTCTAATAGCGGTCATAACTACGAGCAGTACTTC; CDR3aa: CASSSNSGHNYEQYF
v_gene: TRBV7-9; d_gene: -; abundance: -; j_gene: TRBJ1-1; CDR3nt: TGTGCCAGCAGCTTAGGACCGCTTGAAGCTTTCTTT; CDR3aa: CASSLGPLEAFF
v_gene: TRBV20-1; d_gene: TRBD1; abundance: many; j_gene: TRBJ2-4; CDR3nt: TGCAGTGCTCTCCTCTCGGACAGGGGAATGAGCAGTGCCAAAAACATTCAGTACTTC; CDR3aa: CSALLSDRGMSSAKNIQYF
v_gene: TRBV28; d_gene: TRBD1; abundance: medium-sized; j_gene: TRBJ2-3; CDR3nt: TGTGCCAGCAGTGATAACAGGGGGCGCTTATCCACAGATACGCAGTATTTT; CDR3aa: CASSDNRGRLSTDTQYF
v_gene: TRBV3-1; d_gene: TRBD2; abundance: many; j_gene: TRBJ2-3; CDR3nt: TGTGCCAGCAGCCCTAGCGGGAGGAGAGGTCCAGATACGCAGTATTTT; CDR3aa: CASSPSGRRGPDTQYF
v_gene: TRBV2; d_gene: -; abundance: -; j_gene: TRBJ2-1; CDR3nt: TGTGCCAGCAGTGTCAAGGCTAGTGAGTTCTTC; CDR3aa: CASSVKASEFF
v_gene: TRBV5-1; d_gene: -; abundance: medium-sized; j_gene: TRBJ2-1; CDR3nt: TGCGCCAGCAGCCTACTAGAGAGCTCCTACAATGAGCAGTTCTTC; CDR3aa: CASSLLESSYNEQFF
v_gene: TRBV6-1; d_gene: TRBD2; abundance: medium-sized; j_gene: TRBJ2-3; CDR3nt: TGTGCCAGCAGCCGACTGACTAGCGGGAGGGTTAGCACAGATACGCAGTATTTT; CDR3aa: CASSRLTSGRVSTDTQYF
v_gene: TRBV7-2; d_gene: -; abundance: medium-sized; j_gene: TRBJ2-5; CDR3nt: TGTGCCAGCAGCTCGACTGGGGGCGCCGGGACCCAGTACTTC; CDR3aa: CASSSTGGAGTQYF